The text below deals with one TCR beta chain. Antigen unknown. The sample is drawn from a study of OX40 agonist ivuxolimab in advanced cancers. Broader study findings: No antigen was identified for the clonally expanded peripheral T cells. Within 6 weeks, CD4+ and CD8+ blood T cells expanded clonally at 0.1 to 3.0 mg/kg. Some nonresponders also had low normalized T-cell clonal expansion.

The protocol was immunoSEQ multiplex PCR, while the TCRdb copy is restricted to in-frame clones and leaves out a portion. The table has approximately 100,000 clones, 75% to 95% seen once. Germline V CDR1 and CDR2: SGHTA, FQGNSA. This CDR3 is built from 12 residues. The ends were cut back, 5 bases at V and 7 bases at J, with 9 bases in the middle. The starting material was CD4+ or CD8+ T cells sorted from blood, obtained in a trial of the OX40 agonist ivuxolimab. The rearrangement joins TRBV7-2 to TRBJ2-1; TRBD1 or TRBD2 may be the D gene (5 bases each). The TCR originated in an adult with an advanced solid tumor such as melanoma, head and neck, liver or kidney cancer. DNA for the CDR3: TGTGCCAGCAGCCTTGGGACGAATGAGCAGTTCTTC. Translating it yields CASSLGTNEQFF. Using reference TRBV7-2 and TRBJ2-1 for the parts outside the CDR3, the full variable domain is GAGVSQSPSNKVTEKGKDVELRCDPISGHTALYWYRQSLGQGLEFLIYFQGNSAPDKSGLPSDRFSAERTGGSVSTLTIQRTQQEDSAVYLCASSLGTNEQFFGPGTRLTVL.